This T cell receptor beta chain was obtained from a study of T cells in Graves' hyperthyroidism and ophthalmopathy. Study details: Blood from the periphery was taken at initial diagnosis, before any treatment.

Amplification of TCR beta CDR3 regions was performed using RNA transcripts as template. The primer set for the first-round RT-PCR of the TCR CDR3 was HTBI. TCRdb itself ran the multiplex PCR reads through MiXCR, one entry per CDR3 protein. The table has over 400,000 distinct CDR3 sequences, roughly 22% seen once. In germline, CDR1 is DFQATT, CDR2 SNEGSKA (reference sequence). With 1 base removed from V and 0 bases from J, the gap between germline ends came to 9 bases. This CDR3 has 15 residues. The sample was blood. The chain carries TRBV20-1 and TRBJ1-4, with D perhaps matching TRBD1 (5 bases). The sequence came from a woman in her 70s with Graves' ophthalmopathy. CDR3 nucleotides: TGCAGTGCTAGAGTTGTAGGGGCAACTAATGAAAAACTGTTTTTT. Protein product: CSARVVGATNEKLFF.